This T cell receptor beta chain was captured in a study of PD-L1 blockade in urothelial cancer. Study as a whole: Samples of blood were analyzed 3 weeks (second dose) and 6 weeks after treatment start.

V was cut by 8 bases and J by 0 bases, with 8 bases left in between. The germline V gene has CDR1 MNHNS and CDR2 SASEGT. CDR3 size: 13 residues. Specified time point: peripheral blood 6 weeks after treatment start. The patients had locally advanced or metastatic urothelial carcinoma. Only in-frame clones appear in the TCRdb table, and some are missing; sequencing was by immunoSEQ multiplex PCR. This table holds about 76,000 clones, 91% found once. The sequences come from PBMCs, collected around atezolizumab (anti-PD-L1) treatment. The sequence was collected from an elderly woman with urothelial cancer. J is TRBJ1-5 and V is TRBV6-1, with a possible D match to TRBD1 (5 bases). The CDR3 loop reads CASETVSNQPQHF. CDR3 DNA sequence: TGTGCCAGCGAGACAGTTAGCAATCAGCCCCAGCATTTT.